This is a list of T cell receptor beta chains from one sample in a study of PD-L1 blockade in urothelial cancer. This table comes from immunoSEQ multiplex PCR, and its TCRdb copy is limited to in-frame clones, with some not included. The sample contains about 55,000 clones, more than 80% of which appear only once. The sample in question was PBMCs, obtained around atezolizumab (anti-PD-L1) treatment. These receptors were collected from a man aged 50 to 59 with urothelial cancer. Both conserved end residues are part of each CDR3. The D gene is left open where the match is weak. Clone size is stated in some rows and not others, as once, few, many or a class when expanded.

14	many	TRBJ2-7	NA	TRBV7-9	TGTGCCAGCAGCCCACCTGGCAACTCCTACGAGCAGTACTTC	CASSPPGNSYEQYF
13	NA	TRBJ2-6	NA	TRBV29-1	TGCAGCGTGACAGCATGGGGGGCCAACGTCCTGACTTTC	CSVTAWGANVLTF
17	NA	TRBJ2-7	TRBD1	TRBV14	TGTGCCAGCAGCCCATTTGATTTCCGGGACAGGAACTACGAGCAGTACTTC	CASSPFDFRDRNYEQYF
15	NA	TRBJ2-7	TRBD1	TRBV19	TGTGCCAGTAGTACCCGGACAGGGACCTCCTACGAGCAGTACTTC	CASSTRTGTSYEQYF
15	few	TRBJ2-5	TRBD2	TRBV7-9	TGTGCCAGCAGCTTAGCAGCGGGAGGTGCCGAGACCCAGTACTTC	CASSLAAGGAETQYF
18	NA	TRBJ1-2	NA	TRBV4-3	TGCGCCAGCAGCCAAGTAGGGCAGGGCCTAACTTCTAACTATGGCTACACCTTC	CASSQVGQGLTSNYGYTF
15	NA	TRBJ1-3	NA	TRBV6-5	TGTGCCAGCAGTGTCAGCGTTTACTCTGGAAACACCATATATTTT	CASSVSVYSGNTIYF
13	NA	TRBJ1-2	NA	TRBV5-6	TGTGCCAGCACTGACAGGATCCTAATGAGCTACACCTTC	CASTDRILMSYTF
12	NA	TRBJ2-3	NA	TRBV6-1	TGTGCCAGCGAGGACATCTTAACTACGCAGTATTTT	CASEDILTTQYF
13	few	TRBJ2-7	TRBD2	TRBV29-1	TGCAGCGTTGCTAGCGGGAGGGACCACGAGCAGTACTTC	CSVASGRDHEQYF
16	NA	TRBJ2-1	NA	TRBV28	TGTGCCAGCAGTTTGCTTGGGGTAAGGGACAAAGGTGAGCAGTTCTTC	CASSLLGVRDKGEQFF
13	NA	TRBJ2-1	NA	TRBV5-8	TGTGCCAGCAAAATTAGGGGGGGCAATGAGCAGTTCTTC	CASKIRGGNEQFF
16	NA	TRBJ2-2	TRBD2	TRBV19	TGTGCCAGTAGTATCTCTAGCGGAGCGAACACCGGGGAGCTGTTTTTT	CASSISSGANTGELFF
14	NA	TRBJ2-7	TRBD1	TRBV9	TGTGCCAGCAGCGAGGGGACAGGGAGAGTCGAGCAGTACTTC	CASSEGTGRVEQYF
14	NA	TRBJ2-5	NA	TRBV28	TGTGCCAGCAGCCTCTTCCGGGTCCAAGAGACCCAGTACTTC	CASSLFRVQETQYF
14	NA	TRBJ1-1	NA	TRBV10-3	TGTGCCATCAGGCCCCCTGGGGCGAACACTGAAGCTTTCTTT	CAIRPPGANTEAFF